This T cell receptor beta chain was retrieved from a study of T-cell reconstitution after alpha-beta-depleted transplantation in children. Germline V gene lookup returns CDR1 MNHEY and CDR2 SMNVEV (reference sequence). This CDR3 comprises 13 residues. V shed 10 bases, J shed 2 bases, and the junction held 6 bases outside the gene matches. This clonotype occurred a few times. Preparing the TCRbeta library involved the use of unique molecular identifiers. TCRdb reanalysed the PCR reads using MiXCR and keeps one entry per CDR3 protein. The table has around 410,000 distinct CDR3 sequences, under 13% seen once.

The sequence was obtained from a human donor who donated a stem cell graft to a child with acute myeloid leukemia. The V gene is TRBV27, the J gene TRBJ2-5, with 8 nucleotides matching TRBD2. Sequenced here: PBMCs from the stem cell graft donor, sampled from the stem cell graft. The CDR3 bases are TGTGCCACCTCACCGGGGGGGCAAGAGACCCAGTACTTC. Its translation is CATSPGGQETQYF.